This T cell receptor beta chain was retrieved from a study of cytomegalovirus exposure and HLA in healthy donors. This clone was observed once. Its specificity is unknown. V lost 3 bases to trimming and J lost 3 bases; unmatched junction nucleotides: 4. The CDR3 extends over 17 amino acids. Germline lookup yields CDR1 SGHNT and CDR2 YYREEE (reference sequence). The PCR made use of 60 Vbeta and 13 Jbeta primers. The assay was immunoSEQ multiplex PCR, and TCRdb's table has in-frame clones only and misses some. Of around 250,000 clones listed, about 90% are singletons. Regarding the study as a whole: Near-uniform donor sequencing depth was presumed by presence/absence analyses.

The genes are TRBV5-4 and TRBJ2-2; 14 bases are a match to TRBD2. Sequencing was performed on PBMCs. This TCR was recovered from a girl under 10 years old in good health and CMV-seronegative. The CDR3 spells CASSSGTSGSYTGELFF. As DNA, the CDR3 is TGTGCCAGCAGCTCCGGGACTAGCGGGAGTTACACCGGGGAGCTGTTTTTT.